The source of this T cell receptor (beta chain) is a study of blood T cell repertoires in COVID-19. The wider study: From the United States, Italy and Spain came samples of acute and convalescent COVID-19. PBMCs, B-cell-depleted T cells, or T cells provided the cDNA or gDNA that made up the material.

Trimming cost V 0 bases and J 1 base; bases outside gene matches: 2. This CDR3 is 17 amino acids long. The germline V gene encodes CDR1 SGHVS and CDR2 FNYEAQ. Original analysis: Reference gene primer amplification in the assay estimated nucleated cell counts. Generated by immunoSEQ multiplex PCR, the TCRdb table keeps only in-frame clones and is missing some. Clone size and V and J calls were adopted from that table, with D and trimming inferred from the DNA. The sample includes more than 150,000 clones, approximately 90% of them seen just once. The sequencing sample was made of peripheral blood. This clonotype was sampled from a man aged 45 to 65 with acute or convalescent COVID-19. V is TRBV7-6 and J is TRBJ2-2, with TRBD2 identical over 10 bases. This CDR3 reads CASSLAPSGGNTGELFF. The CDR3 nucleotides are TGTGCCAGCAGCTTAGCGCCTAGCGGGGGGAACACCGGGGAGCTGTTTTTT.